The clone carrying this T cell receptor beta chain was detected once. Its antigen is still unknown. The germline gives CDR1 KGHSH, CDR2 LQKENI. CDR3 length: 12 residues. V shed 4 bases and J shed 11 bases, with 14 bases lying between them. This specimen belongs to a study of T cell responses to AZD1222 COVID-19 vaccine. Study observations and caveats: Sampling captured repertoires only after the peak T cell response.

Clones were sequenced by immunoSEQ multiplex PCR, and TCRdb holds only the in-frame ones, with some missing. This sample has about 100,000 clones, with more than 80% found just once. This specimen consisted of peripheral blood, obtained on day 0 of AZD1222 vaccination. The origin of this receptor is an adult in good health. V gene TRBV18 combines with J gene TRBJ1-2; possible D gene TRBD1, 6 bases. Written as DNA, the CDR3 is TGTGCCAGCTCACGGGGACAATTCGGTTACACCTTC. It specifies CASSRGQFGYTF.